This TCR beta chain was sequenced for a study of T cells in Graves' hyperthyroidism and ophthalmopathy. Looking at the study overall: Peripheral blood was acquired at first diagnosis, ahead of any therapy whatsoever.

V lost 5 bases, J lost 5 bases, and 9 bases stayed unmatched. Germline V gene lookup returns CDR1 SEHNR and CDR2 FQNEAQ (reference sequence). This CDR3 has 14 residues. A sample of blood taken at first hyperthyroidism diagnosis preceded any ophthalmopathy symptoms. It was 8 to 10 ml of fresh peripheral blood that supplied the PBMCs. The CDR3 regions of TCR beta were amplified from RNA transcripts. TCR CDR3 regions were first amplified by RT-PCR with HTBI primers. From the multiplex PCR reads, TCRdb called clonotypes with MiXCR, one entry per CDR3 protein. Of 280,000 or so distinct CDR3 sequences in the sample, roughly 15% are singletons; the top ten hold 30%.

V is TRBV7-9 and J is TRBJ2-7; 7 bases are shared with TRBD1. What was sequenced was blood. The sequence came from a woman aged 45-65 years with Graves' hyperthyroidism that later progressed to Graves' ophthalmopathy. The DNA for the CDR3 is TGTGCCAGCAGCCCACCGGGACAGCCGGACGAGCAGTACTTC. Translated, it gives CASSPPGQPDEQYF.